These 22 T cell receptor beta chains were sequenced from one sample in a study of cytomegalovirus exposure and HLA in healthy donors. This PCR relied on a set of 60 Vbeta primers and 13 Jbeta primers. Profiling relied on immunoSEQ multiplex PCR, and the TCRdb table lists in-frame clones only, not all of them. In the table there are 150,000 to 200,000 clones, more than 60% of which are singletons. The sample comprised PBMCs. The receptors were sampled from a woman aged 40-49 years in good health and CMV-seropositive.

The J gene is TRBJ2-3, the V gene TRBV5-4; 10 bases map to TRBD2. This CDR3 spans 16 amino acids. Unmatched junction bases numbered 5, after V lost 4 bases and J lost 0 bases. Germline CDR1 reads SGHNT; CDR2 reads YYREEE (reference sequence). Here the CDR3 DNA reads TGTGCCAGCAGCCCGGGACTAGCGATTAGCACAGATACGCAGTATTTT. Its protein is CASSPGLAISTDTQYF.

The V gene is TRBV7-3, the J gene TRBJ2-3; 10 nucleotides agree with TRBD2. Germline V gene sequence: CDR1 SGHTA, CDR2 FQGTGA. Trimming took 5 bases from V and 2 from J; bases not matched to a gene: 10. The CDR3 covers 17 residues. The CDR3 is CASSPLRLAGSTDTQYF. The CDR3 DNA is TGTGCCAGCAGCCCTCTCCGACTAGCGGGCTCCACAGATACGCAGTATTTT.

This chain connects TRBV7-2 to TRBJ1-4; no clear D. The CDR3 covers 14 residues. CDR1 is SGHTA, CDR2 FQGNSA, per germline. V gave up 2 bases and J gave up 5 bases, with 9 bases separating them. The CDR3 bases are TGTGCCAGCAGCTTATACAGTTCCAATGAAAAACTGTTTTTT. It yields the protein CASSLYSSNEKLFF.

This clone is a singleton in its sample. The V call is TRBV28, the J call TRBJ2-5; TRBD1 might be the D (5 bases). The better agreement between TRBJ2-7 and the DNA end casts doubt on the J call. CDR1 MDHEN and CDR2 SYDVKM come from the germline V gene. The CDR3 is 14 amino acids. The CDR3 loop is CASSLVQASYEQYF. CDR3 in DNA: TGTGCCAGCAGTTTGGTACAGGCCTCCTACGAGCAGTACTTC.

CDR3 protein: CATSRDLGGQGAVVAFF. In nucleotides, the CDR3 is TGTGCCACCAGCAGAGATTTGGGTGGACAGGGCGCCGTTGTAGCTTTCTTT. The V gene is TRBV15, the J gene TRBJ1-1, with TRBD1 identical over 8 bases. Losses at the gene ends were 0 bases for V and 10 bases for J; bases not matched to a gene: 16. This CDR3 has 17 amino acids. Germline lookup yields CDR1 LNHNV and CDR2 YYDKDF (reference sequence).

The rearrangement joins TRBV2 to TRBJ1-3, with 7 nucleotides matching TRBD1. This CDR3 is built from 15 residues. The V gene end was trimmed by 3 bases and the J gene end by 7 bases; junction bases not matched to a gene: 9. CDR1 and CDR2 (germline): SNHLY, FYNNEI. In DNA, the CDR3 is TGTGCCAGCAGTGAGGTGACAGGGTTAGTCAACACCATATATTTT. It encodes CASSEVTGLVNTIYF.

The chain recombines TRBV5-4 with TRBJ1-1; D is ambiguous. V was shortened by 4 bases and J by 2 bases, with 12 bases between the two germline ends. Germline CDR1 and CDR2: SGHNT and YYREEE (reference sequence). The CDR3 is 14 amino acids. The CDR3 DNA sequence: TGTGCCAGCAGCCAAGATCGCAGTAACACTGAAGCTTTCTTT. It translates to CASSQDRSNTEAFF.

The chain carries TRBV5-1 and TRBJ1-5; possibly TRBD1 for D (5 bases). CDR3 length equals 15 residues. Germline loops: CDR1 SGHRS, CDR2 YFSETQ. Between the trimmed V and J ends, which lost 2 bases and 4 bases, there was a span of 13 bases. CDR3 region: CASSFATGSNQPQHF. The CDR3 DNA is TGCGCCAGCAGCTTCGCTACAGGATCAAATCAGCCCCAGCATTTT. The variable domain in full, with the rest retrieved from reference TRBV5-1 and TRBJ1-5, is KAGVTQTPRYLIKTRGQQVTLSCSPISGHRSVSWYQQTPGQGLQFLFEYFSETQRNKGNFPGRFSGRQFSNSRSEMNVSTLELGDSALYLCASSFATGSNQPQHFGDGTRLSIL.

The CDR3 bases are TGTGCCAGCCAGCTCGGGACTGCTTCGAGGTACGAGCAGTACTTC. It specifies CASQLGTASRYEQYF. The V gene is TRBV5-4, the J gene TRBJ2-7; possible D gene TRBD2, 6 bases. V was trimmed by 7 bases and J by 4 bases, leaving 21 bases between them. The CDR3 consists of 15 residues. Per germline, CDR1 SGHNT and CDR2 YYREEE (reference sequence).

The gene calls are TRBV19 and TRBJ1-4, with D possibly being TRBD1 (5 bases). The germline V gene encodes CDR1 LNHDA and CDR2 SQIVND (reference sequence). The germline V and J ends were trimmed by 0 bases and 5 bases, with 13 bases remaining between them. The length of the CDR3 is 16 residues. The CDR3 loop is CASSIDGHVRNEKLFF. For the CDR3, the DNA is TGTGCCAGTAGTATAGACGGACACGTACGGAATGAAAAACTGTTTTTT.

The chain combines TRBV6-6 with TRBJ2-7; D perhaps matches TRBD2 (5 bases). V dropped 0 bases and J dropped 2 bases, with 14 bases sitting between them. The CDR3 spans 16 residues. From germline, CDR1 is MNHNY and CDR2 SVGAGI (reference sequence). The CDR3 here is CASSYSTAGATYEQYF. In nucleotides, the CDR3 is TGTGCCAGCAGTTACTCGACGGCGGGTGCCACCTACGAGCAGTACTTC.

This clone was detected only a few times. The V gene is TRBV6-5, the J gene TRBJ2-1; D may be TRBD1 (6 bases). The CDR3 is made up of 15 amino acids. V shed 5 bases and J shed 0 bases, with 11 bases lying between them. CDR1 MNHEY and CDR2 SVGAGI come from the germline V gene. The chain's CDR3 is CASSPGQSSYNEQFF. As DNA, the CDR3 is TGTGCCAGCAGTCCCGGACAGAGCTCCTACAATGAGCAGTTCTTC.

The sample holds a few counts of this clone. The CDR3 region is CASSPVSDRYEQYF. The CDR3 bases are TGTGCCAGCTCACCAGTATCGGACAGATACGAGCAGTACTTC. The V gene is TRBV18, the J gene TRBJ2-7; D may be TRBD1 (6 bases). This CDR3 spans 14 amino acids. The germline V gene encodes CDR1 KGHSH and CDR2 LQKENI. Between the trimmed V and J ends, which lost 2 bases and 4 bases, there was a span of 12 bases.

The chain uses TRBV11-2 and TRBJ2-1; a weak D match, TRBD1 (5 bases). With 5 bases removed from V and 3 bases from J, the gap between germline ends came to 8 bases. The germline V gene encodes CDR1 SGHAT and CDR2 FQNNGV. The CDR3 is made up of 13 amino acids. Here the CDR3 DNA reads TGTGCCAGCAGCAACCAGGGCTACAATGAGCAGTTCTTC. It encodes CASSNQGYNEQFF. The variable domain in full, with the rest retrieved from reference TRBV11-2 and TRBJ2-1, is EAGVAQSPRYKIIEKRQSVAFWCNPISGHATLYWYQQILGQGPKLLIQFQNNGVVDDSQLPKDRFSAERLKGVDSTLKIQPAKLEDSAVYLCASSNQGYNEQFFGPGTRLTVL.

The rearrangement joins TRBV9 to TRBJ1-1; 9 bases align to TRBD1. After removal of 7 bases from V and 5 bases from J, the junction contained 18 bases not matched to a gene. This CDR3 is 17 amino acids long. Germline V gene lookup returns CDR1 SGDLS and CDR2 YYNGEE. This chain's CDR3 is CASGPQLGGTGITEAFF. CDR3 coding DNA: TGTGCCAGCGGTCCCCAGCTGGGAGGGACAGGGATAACTGAAGCTTTCTTT.

DNA of the CDR3: TGCGCCAGCAGCTTGGGAGATCTTTTGGAGACCCAGTACTTC. Its protein is CASSLGDLLETQYF. The chain has TRBV5-1 and TRBJ2-5; no clear D gene. V gave up 0 bases and J gave up 5 bases, with 11 bases separating them. There are 14 residues in the CDR3. The germline CDR1 and CDR2 sequences are SGHRS and YFSETQ.

The rearrangement links TRBV7-3 to TRBJ2-3; 13 nucleotides match TRBD2. Germline CDR1 is SGHTA and CDR2 is FQGTGA. With 4 bases clipped from V and 3 bases from J, the junction kept 10 bases outside the gene matches. CDR3 length: 18 residues. The CDR3 nucleotides read TGTGCCAGCAGCTGGGGACTAGCGGGAAGTGGGCTAACAGATACGCAGTATTTT. The encoded protein is CASSWGLAGSGLTDTQYF.

J is TRBJ2-7 and V is TRBV28; 8 positions match TRBD1. The length of the CDR3 is 13 residues. The germline gives CDR1 MDHEN, CDR2 SYDVKM. V dropped 3 bases and J dropped 3; count of bases not matched to a gene: 1. DNA for the CDR3: TGTGCCAGCAGTTTCGGGACAGGCTACGAGCAGTACTTC. Protein: CASSFGTGYEQYF.

The sample holds a few counts of this clone. This sequence joins TRBV21-1 and TRBJ1-5; the table's TRBD1 call for D was not verified on the DNA. TRBV21-1 is listed as a pseudogene. The CDR3 totals 18 residues. The CDR3 DNA reads as TGTGCCAGCAGCAAAGGGCGCTGCAGGGGGCTTGACAATCAGCCCCAGCATTTT. Its protein product is CASSKGRCRGLDNQPQHF.

The chain links TRBV27 to TRBJ2-1, with D maybe TRBD2 (5 bases). Germline V CDR1 and CDR2: MNHEY, SMNVEV (reference sequence). The CDR3 contains 12 residues. V lost 2 bases and J lost 12, with 11 bases in between. CDR3 in amino acids: CASSLLAGSQFF. CDR3 sequence (DNA): TGTGCCAGCAGTTTACTAGCAGGATCGCAGTTCTTC.

The V gene is TRBV10-3, the J gene TRBJ2-1, with TRBD2 matching over 9 bases. The CDR3 sequence is 15 residues long. In germline, CDR1 is ENHRY, CDR2 SYGVKD. J was trimmed by 7 bases and V by 3 bases; bases with no gene match: 7. The CDR3, as DNA: TGTGCCATCAGTGATGGCTTTAGCGGGAGTAATGAGCAGTTCTTC. Its protein product is CAISDGFSGSNEQFF.

This chain links TRBV6-1 with TRBJ2-3; tentatively, D is TRBD2 (5 bases). The V gene lost 5 bases and the J gene lost 3 bases, with 12 bases spanning the gap. The CDR3 has 14 residues. Germline values: CDR1 MNHNS, CDR2 SASEGT. As DNA, the CDR3 is TGTGCCAGCAGTCAGTCTTCGGGGACAGATACGCAGTATTTT. This sequence encodes CASSQSSGTDTQYF.